Reported below is one T cell receptor beta chain. This sample is part of a study of tumor-infiltrating lymphocytes in localized non-small cell lung cancer. Study overall: Some samples were collected after neoadjuvant chemotherapy; smokers, never-smokers and several histologies were included. Each patient gave resected tumor and non-adjacent uninvolved lung tissue.

Sequencing used immunoSEQ multiplex PCR; TCRdb keeps in-frame clones, though not all of them. This sample has around 21,000 clones; 60% to 80% occur once, and the top ten carry 3% to 3.5%. V lost 4 bases to trimming and J lost 6 bases, with 16 bases between them. The CDR3 has 15 residues. CDR1 is SNHLY, CDR2 FYNNEI, per germline. This chain joins TRBV2 and TRBJ1-5; possibly TRBD1 for D (6 bases). The sequence was collected from a human donor with non-small cell lung cancer. The sequenced material came from lung tumor tissue. DNA of the CDR3: TGTGCCAGCAGTGGAGGCGGGGGGCTGAGTCAGCCCCAGCATTTT. Its protein product is CASSGGGGLSQPQHF. Full variable domain (missing parts from reference TRBV2 and TRBJ1-5): EPEVTQTPSHQVTQMGQEVILRCVPISNHLYFYWYRQILGQKVEFLVSFYNNEISEKSEIFDDQFSVERPDGSNFTLKIRSTKLEDSAMYFCASSGGGGLSQPQHFGDGTRLSIL.